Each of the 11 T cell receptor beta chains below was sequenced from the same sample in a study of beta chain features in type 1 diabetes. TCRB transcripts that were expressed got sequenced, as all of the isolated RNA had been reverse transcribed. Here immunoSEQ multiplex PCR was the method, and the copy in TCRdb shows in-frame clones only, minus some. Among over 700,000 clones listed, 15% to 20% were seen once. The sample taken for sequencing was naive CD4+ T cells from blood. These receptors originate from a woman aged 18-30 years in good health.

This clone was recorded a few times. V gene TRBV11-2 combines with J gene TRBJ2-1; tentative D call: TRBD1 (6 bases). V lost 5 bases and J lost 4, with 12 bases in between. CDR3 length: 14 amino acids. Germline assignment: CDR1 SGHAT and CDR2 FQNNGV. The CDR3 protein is CASSLRDKYNEQFF. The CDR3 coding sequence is TGTGCCAGCAGCCTCCGGGACAAGTACAATGAGCAGTTCTTC.

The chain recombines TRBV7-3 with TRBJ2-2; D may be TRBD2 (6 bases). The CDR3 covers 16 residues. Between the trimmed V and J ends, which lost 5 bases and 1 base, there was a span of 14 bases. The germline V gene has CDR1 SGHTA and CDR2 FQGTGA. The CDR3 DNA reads TGTGCCAGCAGCCCCTTCAGAGCGGGGAACACCGGGGAGCTGTTTTTT. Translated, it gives CASSPFRAGNTGELFF. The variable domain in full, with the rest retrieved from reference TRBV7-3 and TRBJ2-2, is GAGVSQTPSNKVTEKGKYVELRCDPISGHTALYWYRQSLGQGPEFLIYFQGTGAADDSGLPNDRFFAVRPEGSVSTLKIQRTERGDSAVYLCASSPFRAGNTGELFFGEGSRLTVL.

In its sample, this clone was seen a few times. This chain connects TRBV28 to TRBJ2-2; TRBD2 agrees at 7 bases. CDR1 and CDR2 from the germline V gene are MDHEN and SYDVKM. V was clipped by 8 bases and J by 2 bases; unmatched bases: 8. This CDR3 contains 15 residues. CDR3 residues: CASRSGGTNTGELFF. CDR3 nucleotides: TGTGCCAGCCGATCGGGGGGTACTAACACCGGGGAGCTGTTTTTT.

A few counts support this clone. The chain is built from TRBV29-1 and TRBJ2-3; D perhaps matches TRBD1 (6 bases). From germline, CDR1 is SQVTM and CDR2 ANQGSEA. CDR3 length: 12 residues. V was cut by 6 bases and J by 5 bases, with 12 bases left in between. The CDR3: CSVTSGVDTQYF. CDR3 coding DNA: TGCAGCGTCACTTCAGGGGTAGATACGCAGTATTTT.

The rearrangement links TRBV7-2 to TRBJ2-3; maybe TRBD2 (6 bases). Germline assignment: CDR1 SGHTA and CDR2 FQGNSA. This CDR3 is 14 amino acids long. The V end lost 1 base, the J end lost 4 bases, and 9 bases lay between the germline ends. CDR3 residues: CASSLGGLPDTQYF. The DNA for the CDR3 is TGTGCCAGCAGCTTAGGGGGACTGCCAGATACGCAGTATTTT.

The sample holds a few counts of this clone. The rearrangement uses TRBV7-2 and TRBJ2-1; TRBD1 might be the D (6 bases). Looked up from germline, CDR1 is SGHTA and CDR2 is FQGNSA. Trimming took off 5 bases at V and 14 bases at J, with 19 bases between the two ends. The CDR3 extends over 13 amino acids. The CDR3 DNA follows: TGTGCCAGCAGCACGACCTCAGGGGCGACGGAGTTCTTC. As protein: CASSTTSGATEFF.

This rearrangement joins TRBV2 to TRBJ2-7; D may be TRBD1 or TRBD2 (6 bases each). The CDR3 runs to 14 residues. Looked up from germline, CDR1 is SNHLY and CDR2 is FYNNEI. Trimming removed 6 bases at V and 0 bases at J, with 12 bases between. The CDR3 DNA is TGTGCCAGCAGATCTACGGGGGCCTCCTACGAGCAGTACTTC. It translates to CASRSTGASYEQYF.

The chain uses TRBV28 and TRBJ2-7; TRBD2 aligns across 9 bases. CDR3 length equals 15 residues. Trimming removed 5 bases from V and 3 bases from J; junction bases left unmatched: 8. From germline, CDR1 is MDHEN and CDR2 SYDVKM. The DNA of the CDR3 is TGTGCCAGCAGTATGTGGAATAGCGGGAGCTACGAGCAGTACTTC. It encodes CASSMWNSGSYEQYF.

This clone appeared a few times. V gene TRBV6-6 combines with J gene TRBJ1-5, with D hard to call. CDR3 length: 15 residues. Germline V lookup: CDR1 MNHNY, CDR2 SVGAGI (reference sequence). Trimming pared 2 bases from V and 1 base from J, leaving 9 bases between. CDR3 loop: CASSYDNRSNQPQHF. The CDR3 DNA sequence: TGTGCCAGCAGTTACGATAATAGGAGCAATCAGCCCCAGCATTTT.

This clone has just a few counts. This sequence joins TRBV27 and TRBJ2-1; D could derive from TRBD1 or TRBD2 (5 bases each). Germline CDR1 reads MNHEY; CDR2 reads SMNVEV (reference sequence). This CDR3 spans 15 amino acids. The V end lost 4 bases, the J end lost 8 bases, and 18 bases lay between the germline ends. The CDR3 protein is CASSSAGWGIDEQFF. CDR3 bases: TGTGCCAGCAGTTCCGCCGGATGGGGGATCGATGAGCAGTTCTTC.

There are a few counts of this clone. The DNA of the CDR3 is TGTGCCAGCAGTTACTCAGGGACTGGAAACACCATATATTTT. This gives the protein CASSYSGTGNTIYF. The chain has TRBV6-5 and TRBJ1-3; D is unclear. CDR1 and CDR2 (germline): MNHEY, SVGAGI. The CDR3 contains 14 residues. V was cut by 0 bases and J by 2 bases, with 5 bases left in between.